A selection of T cell receptor beta chains follows, all from one sample in a study of OX40 agonist ivuxolimab in advanced cancers. The method was immunoSEQ multiplex PCR; TCRdb's version includes in-frame clones alone and lacks a portion of them. The sample yields just under 55,000 clones, nearly 80% seen once. The sample in question was CD4+ or CD8+ T cells sorted from blood, obtained in a trial of the OX40 agonist ivuxolimab. These receptor sequences come from an adult with an advanced solid tumor such as melanoma, head and neck, liver or kidney cancer. Both conserved end residues are part of each CDR3. Fields, in order: D gene, clone size, V gene, J gene, CDR3 protein, CDR3 DNA. The D gene is left open where the match is weak. Not every row has a clone size; where given, it reads once, few, many or a size class.

d_call: .; clone_size: .; v_call: TRBV28; j_call: TRBJ1-5; cdr3_aa: CATVARLSSNQPQHF; cdr3_nt: TGTGCCACCGTCGCGAGACTTTCGAGCAATCAGCCCCAGCATTTT
d_call: TRBD1; clone_size: once; v_call: TRBV5-4; j_call: TRBJ2-7; cdr3_aa: CASTTGAYPTSDYEQYF; cdr3_nt: TGTGCCAGCACCACAGGGGCCTACCCTACCAGCGACTACGAGCAGTACTTC
d_call: TRBD1; clone_size: once; v_call: TRBV29-1; j_call: TRBJ1-2; cdr3_aa: CSVEERTGYYGYTF; cdr3_nt: TGCAGCGTTGAGGAGAGGACAGGGTACTATGGCTACACCTTC
d_call: .; clone_size: .; v_call: TRBV12-5; j_call: TRBJ2-5; cdr3_aa: CASGTRGLPKETQYF; cdr3_nt: TGTGCTAGTGGTACACGAGGACTGCCGAAAGAGACCCAGTACTTC
d_call: TRBD1; clone_size: once; v_call: TRBV7-6; j_call: TRBJ1-1; cdr3_aa: CASSSITGGGEAFF; cdr3_nt: TGTGCCAGCAGCTCGATCACAGGGGGCGGTGAAGCTTTCTTT
d_call: TRBD2; clone_size: .; v_call: TRBV19; j_call: TRBJ2-3; cdr3_aa: CASGTSGSTDTQYF; cdr3_nt: TGTGCCAGCGGGACTAGCGGGAGCACAGATACGCAGTATTTT
d_call: .; clone_size: .; v_call: TRBV5-6; j_call: TRBJ2-7; cdr3_aa: CASSPQVSYEQYF; cdr3_nt: TGTGCCAGCAGCCCCCAGGTTTCCTACGAGCAGTACTTC
d_call: TRBD1; clone_size: .; v_call: TRBV28; j_call: TRBJ1-1; cdr3_aa: CASKQGFLVEAFF; cdr3_nt: TGTGCCAGCAAACAGGGGTTCCTAGTAGAAGCTTTCTTT
d_call: .; clone_size: .; v_call: TRBV5-1; j_call: TRBJ1-4; cdr3_aa: CASSHDGLGELFF; cdr3_nt: TGCGCCAGCAGCCACGACGGCCTGGGGGAACTGTTTTTT
d_call: TRBD2; clone_size: once; v_call: TRBV15; j_call: TRBJ2-1; cdr3_aa: CATSTLKGLAGSYEQFF; cdr3_nt: TGTGCCACCAGCACACTTAAGGGACTAGCGGGAAGCTATGAGCAGTTCTTC
d_call: TRBD1; clone_size: few; v_call: TRBV27; j_call: TRBJ2-7; cdr3_aa: CASRRGQTYEQYF; cdr3_nt: TGTGCCAGCAGAAGGGGACAGACCTACGAGCAGTACTTC
d_call: .; clone_size: few; v_call: TRBV10-3; j_call: TRBJ2-7; cdr3_aa: CAISPAGGQYEQYF; cdr3_nt: TGTGCCATCAGTCCAGCCGGGGGGCAGTACGAGCAGTACTTC
d_call: TRBD1; clone_size: .; v_call: TRBV5-4; j_call: TRBJ2-7; cdr3_aa: CASSLLPQGVGYEQYF; cdr3_nt: TGTGCCAGCAGCTTGCTTCCACAGGGGGTGGGTTACGAGCAGTACTTC
d_call: TRBD1; clone_size: .; v_call: TRBV27; j_call: TRBJ1-5; cdr3_aa: CASGGQPNQPQHF; cdr3_nt: TGTGCCAGCGGGGGACAGCCAAATCAGCCCCAGCATTTT
d_call: .; clone_size: .; v_call: TRBV25-1; j_call: TRBJ1-1; cdr3_aa: CASSAGTFQLAEAFF; cdr3_nt: TGTGCCAGCAGTGCCGGGACCTTCCAACTCGCTGAAGCTTTCTTT
d_call: .; clone_size: once; v_call: TRBV10-3; j_call: TRBJ1-2; cdr3_aa: CAISESQGVNGYTF; cdr3_nt: TGTGCCATCAGTGAGTCTCAGGGAGTAAATGGCTACACCTTC
d_call: .; clone_size: once; v_call: TRBV6-1; j_call: TRBJ2-7; cdr3_aa: CASSPDAGREQYF; cdr3_nt: TGTGCCAGCAGCCCCGACGCGGGCCGCGAGCAGTACTTC
d_call: TRBD1; clone_size: .; v_call: TRBV9; j_call: TRBJ2-7; cdr3_aa: CASSPPTGVPSSYEQYF; cdr3_nt: TGTGCCAGCAGCCCCCCGACAGGGGTTCCTAGCTCCTACGAGCAGTACTTC
d_call: .; clone_size: once; v_call: TRBV6-5; j_call: TRBJ2-5; cdr3_aa: CASSYGKETQYF; cdr3_nt: TGTGCCAGCAGTTATGGAAAAGAGACCCAGTACTTC
d_call: .; clone_size: .; v_call: TRBV5-1; j_call: TRBJ1-1; cdr3_aa: CASSLIMDKNTEAFF; cdr3_nt: TGCGCCAGCAGCTTAATCATGGATAAGAACACTGAAGCTTTCTTT
d_call: TRBD1; clone_size: .; v_call: TRBV7-8; j_call: TRBJ2-1; cdr3_aa: CASSSDRATYNEQFF; cdr3_nt: TGTGCCAGCAGCTCGGACAGGGCCACCTACAATGAGCAGTTCTTC
d_call: TRBD1; clone_size: once; v_call: TRBV18; j_call: TRBJ2-3; cdr3_aa: CASSRDRGQVSDTQYF; cdr3_nt: TGTGCCAGCTCGCGGGACAGGGGACAAGTTTCAGATACGCAGTATTTT
d_call: .; clone_size: .; v_call: TRBV6-1; j_call: TRBJ1-1; cdr3_aa: CASSLSSTIAGEAFF; cdr3_nt: TGTGCCAGCAGTCTGTCTTCTACGATCGCCGGCGAAGCTTTCTTT
d_call: TRBD2; clone_size: few; v_call: TRBV7-9; j_call: TRBJ2-3; cdr3_aa: CASSLGVLAPHTDTQYF; cdr3_nt: TGTGCCAGCAGCTTGGGGGTACTAGCGCCTCACACAGATACGCAGTATTTT
d_call: TRBD1; clone_size: .; v_call: TRBV18; j_call: TRBJ1-1; cdr3_aa: CASSPSRGHGTEAFF; cdr3_nt: TGTGCCAGCTCACCGAGCAGGGGGCATGGCACTGAAGCTTTCTTT
d_call: TRBD2; clone_size: .; v_call: TRBV15; j_call: TRBJ2-3; cdr3_aa: CATSRDRGGRRGGDTQYF; cdr3_nt: TGTGCCACCAGCAGAGATCGGGGCGGGAGGCGGGGAGGAGATACGCAGTATTTT
d_call: TRBD1; clone_size: .; v_call: TRBV19; j_call: TRBJ1-5; cdr3_aa: CASSIDWGTETNQPQHF; cdr3_nt: TGTGCCAGTAGTATAGATTGGGGGACAGAGACCAATCAGCCCCAGCATTTT
d_call: .; clone_size: .; v_call: TRBV7-2; j_call: TRBJ2-3; cdr3_aa: CASETGTDTQYF; cdr3_nt: TGTGCCAGCGAAACAGGCACAGATACGCAGTATTTT
d_call: TRBD1; clone_size: few; v_call: TRBV4-2; j_call: TRBJ2-5; cdr3_aa: CASSDSGTGARETQYF; cdr3_nt: TGTGCCAGCAGCGATTCCGGGACAGGGGCGAGGGAGACCCAGTACTTC
d_call: TRBD1; clone_size: .; v_call: TRBV29-1; j_call: TRBJ1-1; cdr3_aa: CSVQLPTGGRLKTEAFF; cdr3_nt: TGCAGCGTTCAACTACCGACAGGGGGCCGGTTGAAAACTGAAGCTTTCTTT
d_call: .; clone_size: .; v_call: TRBV28; j_call: TRBJ1-5; cdr3_aa: CASSPAFQPQHF; cdr3_nt: TGTGCCAGCAGTCCTGCATTTCAGCCCCAGCATTTT
d_call: TRBD1; clone_size: few; v_call: TRBV18; j_call: TRBJ1-2; cdr3_aa: CASSPYRGLTNYGYTF; cdr3_nt: TGTGCCAGCTCACCTTACAGGGGGCTGACTAACTATGGCTACACCTTC
d_call: TRBD1; clone_size: .; v_call: TRBV4-1; j_call: TRBJ1-5; cdr3_aa: CASSQGGQALNQPQHF; cdr3_nt: TGCGCCAGCAGCCAAGGGGGACAGGCTCTCAATCAGCCCCAGCATTTT
d_call: .; clone_size: .; v_call: TRBV7-3; j_call: TRBJ2-2; cdr3_aa: CASSAQGLAANTGELFF; cdr3_nt: TGTGCCAGCAGTGCCCAGGGGCTAGCGGCGAACACCGGGGAGCTGTTTTTT
d_call: TRBD1; clone_size: once; v_call: TRBV5-1; j_call: TRBJ2-1; cdr3_aa: CASSHQGAQNYNEQFF; cdr3_nt: TGCGCCAGCAGCCACCAGGGGGCGCAAAACTACAATGAGCAGTTCTTC
d_call: .; clone_size: .; v_call: TRBV27; j_call: TRBJ1-1; cdr3_aa: CASRPQGRNTEAFF; cdr3_nt: TGTGCCAGCAGACCACAGGGACGGAACACTGAAGCTTTCTTT
d_call: TRBD1; clone_size: .; v_call: TRBV19; j_call: TRBJ1-1; cdr3_aa: CASSLPRQGKTEAFF; cdr3_nt: TGTGCCAGTAGTCTGCCCCGACAGGGAAAAACTGAAGCTTTCTTT
d_call: TRBD2; clone_size: .; v_call: TRBV29-1; j_call: TRBJ2-5; cdr3_aa: CSPGGGGRIETQYF; cdr3_nt: TGCAGCCCCGGCGGGGGGGGTCGTATAGAGACCCAGTACTTC